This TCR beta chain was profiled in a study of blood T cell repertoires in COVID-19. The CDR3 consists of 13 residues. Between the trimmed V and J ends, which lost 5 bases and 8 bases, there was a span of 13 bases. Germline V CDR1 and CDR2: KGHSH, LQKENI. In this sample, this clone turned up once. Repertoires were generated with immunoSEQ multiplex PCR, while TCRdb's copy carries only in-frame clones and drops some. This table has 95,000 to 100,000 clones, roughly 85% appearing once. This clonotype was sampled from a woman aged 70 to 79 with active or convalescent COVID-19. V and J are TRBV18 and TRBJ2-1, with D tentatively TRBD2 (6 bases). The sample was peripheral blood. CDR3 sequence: CASSGYGGYEQFF. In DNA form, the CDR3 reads TGTGCCAGCTCAGGATACGGGGGATATGAGCAGTTCTTC.